This is a list of T cell receptor beta chains from one sample in a study of blood T cell repertoires in COVID-19. Some clones are missing from TCRdb's copy, which holds only in-frame ones; the method was immunoSEQ multiplex PCR. The table includes about 160,000 clones, roughly 90% detected once. The specimen sequenced was peripheral blood. These receptors originate from a man aged 18 to 29 with acute or convalescent COVID-19. Each CDR3 is given with its conserved first and last residue. The D gene is left open where the match is weak. Size is omitted from some rows. Given values are once, few, many or a class for expanded clones.

size,J,D,V,CDR3,DNA
.,TRBJ2-1,.,TRBV25-1,CASSVGTPINEQFF,TGTGCCAGCAGTGTAGGGACTCCTATCAATGAGCAGTTCTTC
.,TRBJ2-1,TRBD2,TRBV9,CASSVGLAGGLSYNEQFF,TGTGCCAGCAGCGTAGGACTAGCGGGAGGCCTATCCTACAATGAGCAGTTCTTC
.,TRBJ1-2,TRBD1,TRBV11-2,CASSLAGGVGYTF,TGTGCCAGCAGCTTAGCAGGGGGCGTCGGCTACACCTTC
.,TRBJ1-4,.,TRBV27,CASSFGRGLAAEKLFF,TGTGCCAGCAGTTTTGGAAGGGGACTAGCAGCTGAAAAACTGTTTTTT
few,TRBJ2-7,.,TRBV6-2/TRBV6-3,CASSPLGGIPSYEQYF,TGTGCCAGCAGTCCCCTTGGGGGGATCCCATCCTACGAGCAGTACTTC
.,TRBJ1-3,.,TRBV28,CASSATGIENTIYF,TGTGCCAGCAGTGCCACGGGTATCGAAAACACCATATATTTT
once,TRBJ1-4,.,TRBV5-6,CASSLSGGANEKLFF,TGTGCCAGCAGCTTGTCGGGTGGAGCTAATGAAAAACTGTTTTTT
few,TRBJ2-1,TRBD2,TRBV10-1,CASSSGLASGSQQFF,TGCGCCAGCAGCAGCGGTTTGGCTAGCGGGAGTCAGCAGTTCTTC
.,TRBJ2-3,TRBD2,TRBV20-1,CSGGRGDTQYF,TGCAGTGGGGGGAGGGGAGATACGCAGTATTTT
.,TRBJ2-5,TRBD1,TRBV30,CAWSGQGMVETQYF,TGTGCCTGGAGTGGACAGGGAATGGTGGAGACCCAGTACTTC
.,TRBJ2-7,TRBD2,TRBV6-1,CASSELQFGGSSSYEQYF,TGTGCCAGCAGTGAACTGCAATTCGGGGGGTCGTCCTCCTACGAGCAGTACTTC
.,TRBJ2-7,TRBD2,TRBV5-1,CASSLGLAGAYEQYF,TGCGCCAGCAGCTTGGGGCTAGCGGGGGCCTACGAGCAGTACTTC
.,TRBJ1-5,.,TRBV28,CASSDGGSQPQHF,TGTGCCAGCAGTGATGGGGGGAGCCAGCCCCAGCATTTT
.,TRBJ1-5,TRBD1,TRBV7-9,CASSSPGQDNQPQHF,TGTGCCAGCAGCTCTCCGGGACAGGACAATCAGCCCCAGCATTTT
.,TRBJ1-5,TRBD1,TRBV11-2,CASSMGTGGLGNQPQHF,TGTGCCAGCAGCATGGGGACAGGGGGCTTGGGCAATCAGCCCCAGCATTTT
.,TRBJ2-4,TRBD1,TRBV7-9,CASSLYIGTVNIQYF,TGTGCCAGCAGCTTATACATAGGGACAGTGAACATTCAGTACTTC
once,TRBJ1-6,TRBD1,TRBV9,CASSQTGGDNSPLHF,TGTGCCAGCAGTCAGACAGGGGGAGATAATTCACCCCTCCACTTT
once,TRBJ1-2,.,TRBV3-1/TRBV3-2,CASSQDTAGWAFNYGYTF,TGTGCCAGCAGCCAAGATACGGCAGGGTGGGCTTTTAACTATGGCTACACCTTC
.,TRBJ2-7,TRBD2,TRBV5-1,CASSSEGLAAQEQYF,TGCGCCAGCAGCTCGGAGGGACTAGCGGCCCAGGAGCAGTACTTC
.,TRBJ1-2,TRBD1,TRBV27,CASSQQGNYGYTF,TGTGCCAGCAGTCAACAGGGGAACTATGGCTACACCTTC
.,TRBJ2-7,TRBD1,TRBV19,CASRPQGAWEQYF,TGTGCCAGTCGACCCCAGGGGGCATGGGAGCAGTACTTC
.,TRBJ1-5,TRBD1,TRBV19,CASKGRTGIHQPQHF,TGTGCCAGTAAAGGTCGGACAGGGATCCATCAGCCCCAGCATTTT
.,TRBJ1-5,TRBD1,TRBV6-6,CASRGMGQPRDQPQHF,TGTGCCAGCAGGGGCATGGGACAGCCCAGGGATCAGCCCCAGCATTTT
.,TRBJ1-4,TRBD1,TRBV4-1,CASSQGTGAPRDGEKLFF,TGCGCCAGCAGCCAGGGGACAGGGGCCCCCAGGGATGGGGAAAAACTGTTTTTT
.,TRBJ2-7,TRBD2,TRBV6-5,CASLEAGGPYEQYF,TGTGCCAGCCTGGAGGCGGGAGGCCCCTACGAGCAGTACTTC
.,TRBJ1-6,TRBD1,TRBV5-6,CASSWGQGNSPLHF,TGTGCCAGCAGCTGGGGACAGGGGAATTCACCCCTCCACTTT
.,TRBJ1-1,.,TRBV15,CATSRDSLNTEAFF,TGTGCCACCAGCAGGGACAGCCTGAACACTGAAGCTTTCTTT
.,TRBJ1-1,TRBD1,TRBV27,CASSSIGQGRKNTEAFF,TGTGCCAGCAGCTCAATCGGACAGGGTAGAAAAAACACTGAAGCTTTCTTT
.,TRBJ1-1,TRBD1,TRBV6-6,CASTTLGGYTEAFF,TGTGCCAGCACCACACTAGGGGGCTACACTGAAGCTTTCTTT
.,TRBJ1-4,TRBD1,TRBV6-6,CASKGGQVNEKLFF,TGTGCCAGCAAGGGGGGACAGGTTAATGAAAAACTGTTTTTT